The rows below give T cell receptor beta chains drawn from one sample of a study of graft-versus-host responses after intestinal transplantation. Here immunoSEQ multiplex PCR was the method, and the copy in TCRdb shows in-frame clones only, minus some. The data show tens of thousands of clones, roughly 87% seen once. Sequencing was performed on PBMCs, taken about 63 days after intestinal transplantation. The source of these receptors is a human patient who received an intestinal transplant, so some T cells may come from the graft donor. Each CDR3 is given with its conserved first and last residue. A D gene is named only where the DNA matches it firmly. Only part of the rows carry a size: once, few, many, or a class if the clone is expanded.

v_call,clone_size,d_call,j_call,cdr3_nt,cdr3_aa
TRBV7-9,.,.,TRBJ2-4,TGTGCCAGCAGCACAGTGGGCACCCAAGGGAGAAACATTCAGTACTTC,CASSTVGTQGRNIQYF
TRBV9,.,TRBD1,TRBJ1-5,TGTGCCAGCAGCGGCGGGACAGGGAAGAATCAGCCCCAGCATTTT,CASSGGTGKNQPQHF
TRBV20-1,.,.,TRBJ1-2,TGCAGTGCTCCGAACTATGGCTACACCTTC,CSAPNYGYTF
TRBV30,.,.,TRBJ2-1,TGTGCCTGGAGTGTACCGGGGGCCGGCCCGACGAACAATGAGCAGTTCTTC,CAWSVPGAGPTNNEQFF
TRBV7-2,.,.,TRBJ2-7,TGTGCCAGCAGCCCAGGGGACTCCGCACATAGAGGGGAGCAGTACTTC,CASSPGDSAHRGEQYF
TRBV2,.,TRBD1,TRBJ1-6,TGTGCCAGCAGACGGACAGGAGCTAATTCACCCCTCCACTTT,CASRRTGANSPLHF
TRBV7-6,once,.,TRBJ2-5,TGTGCCAGCAGCTCTCAGATGTCCGGCCGAGGAGAGACCCAGTACTTC,CASSSQMSGRGETQYF
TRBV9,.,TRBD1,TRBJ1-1,TGTGCCAGCAGCGGACAGGGTGTGAACACTGAAGCTTTCTTT,CASSGQGVNTEAFF
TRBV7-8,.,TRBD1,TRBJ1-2,TGTGCCAGCAGCTTAGCGTGGAATCACAGGGGTTATAACTATGGCTACACCTTC,CASSLAWNHRGYNYGYTF
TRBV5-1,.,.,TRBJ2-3,TGCGCCAGCAGCTTGTGGGGGAGAGGAGGAGTCGCAGATACGCAGTATTTT,CASSLWGRGGVADTQYF
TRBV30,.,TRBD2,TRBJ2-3,TGTGCCTGGATGGGGGGGAAAACTAGCACAGATACGCAGTATTTT,CAWMGGKTSTDTQYF
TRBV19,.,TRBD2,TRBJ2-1,TGTGCCAGTAGTACCGTCGGGGGGTCCTACAATGAGCAGTTCTTC,CASSTVGGSYNEQFF
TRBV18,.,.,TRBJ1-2,TGTGCCAGCTCATCCGACAGCTATGGCTACACCTTC,CASSSDSYGYTF
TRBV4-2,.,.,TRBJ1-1,TGTGCCAGCAGCCAAGAGCCGGGGAACACTGAAGCTTTCTTT,CASSQEPGNTEAFF
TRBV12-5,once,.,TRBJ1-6,TGTGCTAGTGGCGGAAGGGGTTCACCCCTCCACTTT,CASGGRGSPLHF
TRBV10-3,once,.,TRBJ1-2,TGTGCCCCCGGGGGAGGTAATGGCTACACCTTC,CAPGGGNGYTF
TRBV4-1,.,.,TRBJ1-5,TGCGCCAGCAGCCAAGATCCGCAGGGCAATCAGCCCCAGCATTTT,CASSQDPQGNQPQHF
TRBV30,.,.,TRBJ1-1,TGTGCCTGGAGCGGGAGGGGACAACCTGAAGCTTTCTTT,CAWSGRGQPEAFF
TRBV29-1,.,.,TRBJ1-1,TGCAGCGGTACAGGGTCTCCCATGAACACTGAAGCTTTCTTT,CSGTGSPMNTEAFF
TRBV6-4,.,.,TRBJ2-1,TGCCTTGCACCGGACGGAAACAATGAGCAGTTCTTC,CLAPDGNNEQFF
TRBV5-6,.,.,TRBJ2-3,TGTGCCAGCAGCTGGTCGAGTCCAGATACGCAGTATTTT,CASSWSSPDTQYF
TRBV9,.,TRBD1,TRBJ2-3,TGTGCCAGCAGCGAGGGACAGGGGGCTGGAGATACGCAGTATTTT,CASSEGQGAGDTQYF
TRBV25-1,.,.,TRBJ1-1,TGTGCCAGCAGTGAAAGCCGGCGTATGAACACTGAAGCTTTCTTT,CASSESRRMNTEAFF
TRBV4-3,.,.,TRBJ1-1,TGCGCCAGCAGCCAAGATCGTATGGCCAGGGGCCCTGAAGCTTTCTTT,CASSQDRMARGPEAFF
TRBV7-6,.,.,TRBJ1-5,TGTGCCAGCGGCGGTGAGGGCAATCAGCCCCAGCATTTT,CASGGEGNQPQHF
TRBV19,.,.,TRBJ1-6,TGTGCCAGTAGGACGGATCTTAATTCACCCCTCCACTTT,CASRTDLNSPLHF
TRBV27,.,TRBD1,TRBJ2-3,TGTGCCAGCAGTCCTTACGGTCGACAGGGGGATGGAGATACGCAGTATTTT,CASSPYGRQGDGDTQYF